Here is one T cell receptor beta chain with its context. Its antigen is not yet known. Per-nucleotide qualities are absent, and no much larger clonotype sits a single base away. From the germline V gene, CDR1 is SGHAT and CDR2 is FQNNGV. V and J lose 7 bases and 3 bases, and a span of 16 bases separates them. Taken from cysteine to phenylalanine, the CDR3 has 15 residues. Only the CDR3 DNA is retained, 45 bases long and in frame from the first base. The data derive from a study of radiotherapy plus CTLA-4 blockade in lung cancer (dated by TCRdb to 2017 to 2018). Regarding the complete study: Objective responses were observed in 18% of enrolled patients, and disease control was achieved in 30% to 40%.

Libraries were prepared through the immunoSEQ multiplex PCR assay. TCRdb's version of the immuneACCESS table is confined to in-frame rearrangements and falls short of the full clone set. An unresolved V gene accounts for under half of the shortfall where checked; the remainder is of unknown origin. For this sample the table gives roughly 24,000 clones, of which about four fifths were detected only once. The top ten clones comprise less than 25% of the sample. Beyond this particular receptor, the publication reports: The strongest predictors of response were reported to be early dynamic shifts in blood T cell clones along with a rise in serum interferon-beta following radiation. After treatment with radiotherapy and ipilimumab, TCR clones that originated in tumors expanded in peripheral blood.

The study evaluated CTLA-4 blockade (ipilimumab) given together with focal radiation therapy in patients who had chemo-refractory metastatic non-small-cell lung cancer. The chain is assembled from TRBV11-2 and TRBJ2-1, with the D gene possibly TRBD1 or TRBD2, each one fitting 6 bases. The sequence came from a human donor with non-small cell lung cancer that progressed on radiotherapy plus ipilimumab. Material: peripheral blood, obtained from a patient treated with radiotherapy plus ipilimumab. The DNA is TGTGCCAGCAACTCCGGGGGCGGTTACTACAATGAGCAGTTCTTC. Translation gives CASNSGGGYYNEQFF. Joined to the reference TRBV11-2 and TRBJ2-1 proteins, this CDR3 gives the full variable domain: EAGVAQSPRYKIIEKRQSVAFWCNPISGHATLYWYQQILGQGPKLLIQFQNNGVVDDSQLPKDRFSAERLKGVDSTLKIQPAKLEDSAVYLCASNSGGGYYNEQFFGPGTRLTVL.